The 14 T cell receptor beta chains listed next were all sequenced from one sample in a study of cytomegalovirus exposure and HLA in healthy donors. PCR involved 60 Vbeta and 13 Jbeta primers. TCRdb's copy holds only in-frame clones and misses some; the assay was immunoSEQ multiplex PCR. This sample yields 270,000 or so clones, of which 80% to 95% are seen a single time; around 1.7% belongs to the top ten. Sequenced material: PBMCs. These receptors were taken from a girl aged 2 to 9 in good health and CMV-seronegative.

The genes are TRBV29-1 and TRBJ2-3, with D perhaps TRBD2 (6 bases). Trimming removed 3 bases from V and 3 bases from J, with 16 bases in between. The germline V gene has CDR1 SQVTM and CDR2 ANQGSEA. The CDR3 is 15 residues long. The CDR3 region has the DNA TGCAGCGTTGAGTTCCCGGGGGATGCAACAGATACGCAGTATTTT. Translated: CSVEFPGDATDTQYF.

The chain links TRBV6-1 to TRBJ2-7; 9 positions match TRBD1. Trimming removed 6 bases from V and 2 bases from J; junction bases left unmatched: 8. CDR3 size: 15 residues. The germline V gene has CDR1 MNHNS and CDR2 SASEGT. CDR3 DNA sequence: TGTGCCAGCAGCGACACAGGGGGCGTCCCCTACGAGCAGTACTTC. Translating it yields CASSDTGGVPYEQYF.

DNA for the CDR3: TGCAGCGTCGAAACCGGGGGGTATGGCTACACCTTC. Translated, it gives CSVETGGYGYTF. The V call is TRBV29-1, the J call TRBJ1-2, with TRBD1 as a possible D gene (5 bases). V was trimmed by 6 bases and J by 5 bases, leaving 13 bases between them. The CDR3 spans 12 residues. Germline loops: CDR1 SQVTM, CDR2 ANQGSEA.

The chain combines TRBV7-2 with TRBJ2-5, with 8 bases identical to TRBD2. Germline V gene lookup returns CDR1 SGHTA and CDR2 FQGNSA. The CDR3 consists of 16 residues. With V trimmed by 5 bases and J by 4 bases, 12 bases remained unmatched. The CDR3 region is CASSHNGGAKLETQYF. CDR3 nucleotides: TGTGCCAGCAGCCACAACGGGGGGGCTAAGTTAGAGACCCAGTACTTC. The full variable domain, in which reference TRBV7-2 and TRBJ2-5 provide the parts outside the CDR3, is GAGVSQSPSNKVTEKGKDVELRCDPISGHTALYWYRQSLGQGLEFLIYFQGNSAPDKSGLPSDRFSAERTGGSVSTLTIQRTQQEDSAVYLCASSHNGGAKLETQYFGPGTRLLVL.

Details on this clone: Other DNA sequences from this sample encode an identical CDR3 as well. The chain recombines TRBV19 with TRBJ1-1; perhaps TRBD1 as D (6 bases). The V gene lost 4 bases and the J gene lost 4 bases, with 10 bases spanning the gap. Looked up from germline, CDR1 is LNHDA and CDR2 is SQIVND (reference sequence). The CDR3 consists of 13 residues. CDR3 DNA: TGTGCCAGTAGTAGCACAGGGTCCACTGAAGCTTTCTTT. Translated: CASSSTGSTEAFF.

The chain combines TRBV30 with TRBJ1-2; 8 bases are a match to TRBD1. Germline CDR1 reads GTSNPN; CDR2 reads SVGIG (reference sequence). The V and J ends lost 5 bases and 4 bases, in that order; junction bases with no gene match: 9. CDR3 length: 14 amino acids. In DNA, the CDR3 is TGTGCCTGGGTAAAGGACAGGGTCGGCTATGGCTACACCTTC. This gives the protein CAWVKDRVGYGYTF.

This sequence joins TRBV7-3 and TRBJ2-3, with D tentatively TRBD1 (6 bases). Germline loops: CDR1 SGHTA, CDR2 FQGTGA. Trimming took 1 base from V and 1 from J, leaving 9 bases between them. This CDR3 has 15 amino acids. This CDR3 reads CASSLNGQRTDTQYF. CDR3 in DNA: TGTGCCAGCAGCTTAAATGGACAGCGCACAGATACGCAGTATTTT.

This chain uses TRBV7-3 with TRBJ2-7; 10 positions agree with TRBD1. Trimming removed 2 bases from V and 4 bases from J; junction bases left unmatched: 5. Germline V gene data show CDR1 as SGHTA and CDR2 as FQGTGA. This CDR3 contains 15 residues. This CDR3 reads CASSLFGTGVYEQYF. The CDR3 DNA follows: TGTGCCAGCAGCTTATTTGGGACAGGGGTTTACGAGCAGTACTTC.

The chain links TRBV11-2 to TRBJ1-3; D not resolved. This CDR3 spans 16 amino acids. Between the trimmed V and J ends, which lost 1 base and 1 base, there was a span of 11 bases. CDR1 is SGHAT, CDR2 FQNNGV, per germline. This CDR3 reads CASSLAPLSSGNTIYF. The CDR3, as DNA: TGTGCCAGCAGCTTAGCCCCCCTGAGTTCTGGAAACACCATATATTTT.

The chain has TRBV6-5 and TRBJ2-2; TRBD2 aligns across 8 bases. V lost 0 bases to trimming and J lost 5 bases; unmatched junction nucleotides: 5. This CDR3 is built from 16 residues. Germline lookup yields CDR1 MNHEY and CDR2 SVGAGI. Here the CDR3 DNA reads TGTGCCAGCAGTTACTCTAGCGGGGATATAACCGGGGAGCTGTTTTTT. Translation gives CASSYSSGDITGELFF.

This clone was observed a single time. This sequence joins TRBV6-1 and TRBJ2-7, with D tentatively TRBD1 (6 bases). V was shortened by 0 bases and J by 3 bases, with 18 bases between the two germline ends. Germline values: CDR1 MNHNS, CDR2 SASEGT. CDR3 size: 17 residues. The CDR3 nucleotides read TGTGCCAGCAGTGAAGCGCCAGGGGCTCACTTAGGCTACGAGCAGTACTTC. Protein: CASSEAPGAHLGYEQYF.

As regards this clone: This specimen includes other DNA sequences encoding the same CDR3. The V call is TRBV5-1, the J call TRBJ2-1, with D perhaps matching TRBD1 (5 bases). V lost 0 bases and J lost 1, with 8 bases in between. There are 15 residues in the CDR3. Germline V gives CDR1 SGHRS, CDR2 YFSETQ. CDR3 sequence reads: CASSLGGGSYNEQFF. CDR3 nucleotide sequence: TGCGCCAGCAGCTTGGGGGGCGGTTCCTACAATGAGCAGTTCTTC.

This clone was counted a single time. The V call is TRBV4-1, the J call TRBJ2-7; TRBD2 is a possible D gene (6 bases). The CDR3 has 15 residues. The V end was cut by 1 base, the J end by 3 bases, with 13 bases between. Germline V gene lookup returns CDR1 MGHRA and CDR2 YSYEKL. The DNA of the CDR3 is TGCGCCAGCAGCCAAGGGCACGGGAGTATCTACGAGCAGTACTTC. This translates into CASSQGHGSIYEQYF.

This chain connects TRBV9 to TRBJ2-7; 7 nucleotides match TRBD2. The CDR3 covers 14 residues. Losses at the gene ends were 0 bases for V and 6 bases for J; bases not matched to a gene: 6. Germline CDR1 and CDR2: SGDLS and YYNGEE. CDR3 sequence (DNA): TGTGCCAGCAGCGTAGACTTTACTAGCGTCGAGCAGTACTTC. It yields the protein CASSVDFTSVEQYF.